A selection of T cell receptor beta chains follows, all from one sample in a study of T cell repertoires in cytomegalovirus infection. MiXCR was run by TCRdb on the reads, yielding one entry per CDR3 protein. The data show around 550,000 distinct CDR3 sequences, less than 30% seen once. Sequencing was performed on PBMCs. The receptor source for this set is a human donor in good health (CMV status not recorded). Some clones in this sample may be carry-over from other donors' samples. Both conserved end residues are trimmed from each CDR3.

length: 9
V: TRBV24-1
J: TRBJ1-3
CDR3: ATSLGNTIY

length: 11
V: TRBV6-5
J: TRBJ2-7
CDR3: ASSYDHSYEQY

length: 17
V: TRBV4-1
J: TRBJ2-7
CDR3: ASSQERGRGEARPYEQY

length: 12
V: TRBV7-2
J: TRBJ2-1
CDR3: ASTRDYPWDEQF

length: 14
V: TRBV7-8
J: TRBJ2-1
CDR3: ASSRLGLASYNEQF

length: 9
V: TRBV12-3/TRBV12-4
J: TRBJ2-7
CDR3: ASTKTSQQY

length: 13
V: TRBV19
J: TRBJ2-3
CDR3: ASSIGGTGADTQY

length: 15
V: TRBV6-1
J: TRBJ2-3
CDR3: ASSYGGLEWGGDTQY

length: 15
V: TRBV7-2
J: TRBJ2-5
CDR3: ASSLVGGGPSIKTQY

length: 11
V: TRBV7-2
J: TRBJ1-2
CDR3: ASSVTGNYGYT

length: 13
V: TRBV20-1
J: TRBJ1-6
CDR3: SASTKEGYNSPLH

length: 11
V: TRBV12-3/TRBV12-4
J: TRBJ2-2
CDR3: ASSITGAGELF

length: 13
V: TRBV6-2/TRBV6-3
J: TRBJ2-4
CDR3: ASSYSEQSLNIQY

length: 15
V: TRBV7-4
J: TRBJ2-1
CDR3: ASRLRTATPLGNEQF

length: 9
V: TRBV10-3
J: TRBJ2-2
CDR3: ATAGTGELF

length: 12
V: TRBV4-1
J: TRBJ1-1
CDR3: ASKNGRGYTEAF

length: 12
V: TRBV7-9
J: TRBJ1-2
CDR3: ASSHIWENYGYT

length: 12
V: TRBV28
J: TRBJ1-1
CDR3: ASSPYRLNTEAF

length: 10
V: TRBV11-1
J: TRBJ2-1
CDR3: ASSLLRNELF

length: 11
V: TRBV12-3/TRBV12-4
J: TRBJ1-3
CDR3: ASSLAAGNTIY

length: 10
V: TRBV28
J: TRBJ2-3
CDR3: ASSTPGTPEY

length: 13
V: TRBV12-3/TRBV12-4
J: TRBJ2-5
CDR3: ASSLEARVGETQY

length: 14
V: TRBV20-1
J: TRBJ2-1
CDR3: SAPETGTSQYNEQF

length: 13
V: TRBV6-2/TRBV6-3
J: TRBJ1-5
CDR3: ASSSWSPPNQPQH

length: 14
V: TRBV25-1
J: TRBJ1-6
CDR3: ASSAPGHQYLPPLH

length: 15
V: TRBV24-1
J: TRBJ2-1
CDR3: ATSDVTSGRVGNEQF

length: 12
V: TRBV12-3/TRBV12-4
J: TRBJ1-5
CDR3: ASSPTGWNQPQH

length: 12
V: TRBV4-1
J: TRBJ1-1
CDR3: ASSQPARDLEAF

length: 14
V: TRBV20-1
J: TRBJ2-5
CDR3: SARGGLAGVTETQY

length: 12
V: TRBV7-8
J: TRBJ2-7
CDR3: ASSLSGSFGEQY

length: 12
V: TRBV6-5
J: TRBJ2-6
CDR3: ASNSESGANVLT

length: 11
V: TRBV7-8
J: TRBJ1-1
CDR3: ASRRDLNTEAF

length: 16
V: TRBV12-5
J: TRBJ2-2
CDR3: ASGLFGTGSTNTGELF

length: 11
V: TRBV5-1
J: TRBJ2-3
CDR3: ASSNPGADTQY

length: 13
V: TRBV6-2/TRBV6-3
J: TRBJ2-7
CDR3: ASSYGAGDYEEQY

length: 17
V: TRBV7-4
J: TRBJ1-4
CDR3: ASSSYTGSWEGSNEKLF

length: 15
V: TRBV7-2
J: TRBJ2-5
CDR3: ASSIVGTGGSSETQY

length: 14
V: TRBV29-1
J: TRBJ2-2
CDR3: SVPGPGRGNTGELF

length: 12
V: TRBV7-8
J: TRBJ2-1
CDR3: ASSLNRVGNEQF

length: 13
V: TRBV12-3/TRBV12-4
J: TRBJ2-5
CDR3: ASRKSPGLQETQY

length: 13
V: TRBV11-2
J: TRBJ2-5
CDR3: ASSLGTSGSKTQY

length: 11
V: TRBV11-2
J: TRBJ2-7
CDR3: ASSSFLSYEQY

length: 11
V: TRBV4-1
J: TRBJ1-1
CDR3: ASRYQGDTEAF

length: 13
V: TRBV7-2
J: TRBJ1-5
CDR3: ASSLAGRGNQPQH

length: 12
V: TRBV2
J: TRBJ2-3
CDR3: ASNTADSSDTQY

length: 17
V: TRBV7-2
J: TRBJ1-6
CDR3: ASSRSGLNKATYNSPLH